This T cell receptor (beta chain) was sequenced during a study of neurological immune-mediated disorders. CDR3 length equals 15 residues. The V gene lost 1 base and the J gene lost 6 bases, with 17 bases spanning the gap. Germline V lookup: CDR1 SGHTS, CDR2 YDEGEE. The table lists this clonotype with many counts. Its antigen is currently unknown. The sample's time point: technical triplicate 2. There were 1 million CD4+ or CD8+ T cells used in the sorted libraries. Synthesis of cDNA used 5'RACE (with 10-nucleotide random UMIs). TCRdb recomputed calls from the 5' RACE reads with MiXCR, one row per CDR3 protein. This table holds 31,000 or so distinct CDR3 sequences, about an eighth found once. Broader study findings: HTLV-1-associated myelopathy showed the most TCR clonal expansion; multiple sclerosis the least, below healthy controls. Subjects shared no identical expanded-clone CDR3 amino acid sequences, suggesting private TCR-beta repertoires in all groups.

The TCR sequence derives from a female donor with HTLV-1-associated myelopathy (HAM/TSP). The sequencing sample was made of CD4+ T cells from blood. The rearrangement links TRBV5-8 to TRBJ2-7, with D possibly matching TRBD2 (7 bases). The CDR3 spells CASSLFRGALSEQYF. The CDR3 bases are TGTGCCAGCAGCTTGTTCCGGGGGGCCTTGTCCGAGCAGTACTTC.